The clone carrying this T cell receptor (beta chain) is large (0.1 to 1%). Patients were all untreated before their thyroid surgery. TCRdb re-called clones via MiXCR from the PCR reads. Of under 5,000 clones in the sample, approximately 35% were seen once. These data belong to a study of metastatic and nonmetastatic thyroid tumors. V lost 2 bases and J lost 6, with 8 bases in between. Germline V gene sequence: CDR1 SGHAT, CDR2 FQNNGV. There are 13 residues in the CDR3. Material for sequencing was tumor tissue. The TCR sequence derives from a male donor with papillary thyroid cancer or a benign thyroid nodule (not recorded which). Some clones in this sample may be carry-over from other donors' samples. This sequence joins TRBV11-2 and TRBJ2-1; possible D gene TRBD2, 5 bases. The CDR3 DNA reads TGTGCCAGCAGCTTATCTAGCCTCAATGAGCAGTTCTTC. Its protein product is CASSLSSLNEQFF.